These T cell receptor beta chains were read from a single sample in a study of blood T cell repertoires in COVID-19. TCRdb keeps only in-frame clones here, not all; method: immunoSEQ multiplex PCR. The repertoire includes around 150,000 clones, roughly 83% of them detected once, and over 10% sits in the top ten. The sample was PBMCs or T cells enriched from blood (not recorded which). The receptors originated from a woman aged 55-70 years who had recovered from COVID-19. Each CDR3 is given without its conserved first and last residue. Fields, in order: clone size, D gene, J gene, V gene, CDR3 protein. The D gene is left open where the match is weak. Some rows mark clone size as missing; the rest say once, few, many or name a class of expanded clone.

>.|TRBD2|TRBJ2-1|TRBV18
ASSASLAGGMNEQF
>.|TRBD1|TRBJ1-2|TRBV7-8
ASSSTGGLETLRYGYT
>.|.|TRBJ2-7|TRBV27
ASSRVGPITEQY
>once|.|TRBJ2-2|TRBV5-1
ASSLANAANTGELF
>.|TRBD1|TRBJ1-2|TRBV18
ASSPRTWAGGFGGNGYT
>.|.|TRBJ1-1|TRBV5-1
ASSLGTSPGAEAF
>.|.|TRBJ2-1|TRBV4-2
ASSQESVAAYNEQF
>few|.|TRBJ1-5|TRBV7-3
ASSLTYDQPQH
>.|.|TRBJ2-1|TRBV19
ASKRPGSYNEQF
>.|.|TRBJ1-5|TRBV27
ASSVQGPGQPQH
>.|.|TRBJ2-1|TRBV3-1/TRBV3-2
ASSTTASSYNEQF
>.|.|TRBJ2-2|TRBV3-1/TRBV3-2
ASSQAVSTGELF
>few|.|TRBJ2-7|TRBV18
ASSPDNSYEQY
>.|TRBD2|TRBJ2-5|TRBV28
ASRTSLSRRGETQY
>once|.|TRBJ1-6|TRBV19
ASRPGQNNSPLH
>.|.|TRBJ1-3|TRBV18
ASSPPSRAGNTIY
>once|.|TRBJ2-6|TRBV18
ASSPTGSGANVLT
>many|TRBD1|TRBJ2-2|TRBV24-1
ATSDRTGGFTGELF
>.|.|TRBJ2-5|TRBV6-2/TRBV6-3
ASSRGGVRETQY
>.|TRBD2|TRBJ2-5|TRBV28
ASSRPRGGRETQY
>.|.|TRBJ1-1|TRBV27
ASSLSPDTRPWEAF
>.|TRBD1|TRBJ2-1|TRBV5-1
ASSLVGQAYNEQF
>.|.|TRBJ1-2|TRBV10-3
ALGTVDYGYT
>.|TRBD1|TRBJ1-1|TRBV5-4
ASSLEGALGTEAF
>.|TRBD2|TRBJ2-3|TRBV28
ASSSPGGRSPDTQY
>.|.|TRBJ2-6|TRBV30
AWVLRGANVLT
>.|TRBD2|TRBJ2-1|TRBV6-5
ASSSISGSYNEQF
>.|.|TRBJ1-1|TRBV5-4
ASSLFHRVTEAF
>.|.|TRBJ2-3|TRBV24-1
ATSDLLPDTQY
>once|TRBD1|TRBJ2-5|TRBV5-1
ASSPQPGQGEGQTQY
>.|.|TRBJ2-6|TRBV30
AWSYGGSGANVLT
>.|TRBD2|TRBJ2-1|TRBV7-3
ASSLRLAGTYNEQF
>.|TRBD2|TRBJ2-7|TRBV5-1
ASSPGGAGISYEQY
>.|.|TRBJ1-2|TRBV3-1/TRBV3-2
ASSQARGGGYGYT
>.|TRBD1|TRBJ1-1|TRBV5-4
ASRTGGSGTEAF
>.|TRBD2|TRBJ2-6|TRBV5-1
ASSFAAGRDSGANVLT
>.|TRBD1|TRBJ1-2|TRBV9
ASSVGGQGPLYT
>few|TRBD2|TRBJ2-3|TRBV10-3
AISEWSRGGRFVLADTQY
>.|.|TRBJ1-1|TRBV3-1/TRBV3-2
ASSQVGEVAF
>.|TRBD2|TRBJ2-5|TRBV4-2
ASSQGLAGQIQY
>.|.|TRBJ1-5|TRBV28
ASSLRLAQAINQPQH
>.|TRBD1|TRBJ1-2|TRBV6-1
ASSVAGQGAIYGYT
>.|.|TRBJ1-2|TRBV7-9
ASSLSGSDGFNGYT
>.|.|TRBJ2-7|TRBV30
AWGYGMGLYEQY
>.|TRBD1|TRBJ2-7|TRBV7-9
ASSSIRQGAYEQY
>.|TRBD1|TRBJ1-1|TRBV5-1
ASSQGQVNTEAF
>.|TRBD1|TRBJ1-5|TRBV12-3/TRBV12-4
ASSPQGNQPQH
>.|.|TRBJ1-5|TRBV7-2
ASSGQGSNQPQH